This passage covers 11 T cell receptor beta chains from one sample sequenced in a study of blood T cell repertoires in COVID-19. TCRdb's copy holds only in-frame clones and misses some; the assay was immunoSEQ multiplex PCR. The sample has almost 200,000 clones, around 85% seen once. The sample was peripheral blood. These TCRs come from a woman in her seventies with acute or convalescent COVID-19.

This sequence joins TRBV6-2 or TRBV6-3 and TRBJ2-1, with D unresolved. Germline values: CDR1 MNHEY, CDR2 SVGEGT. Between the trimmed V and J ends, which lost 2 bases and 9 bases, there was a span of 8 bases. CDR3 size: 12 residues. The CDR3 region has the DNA TGTGCCAGCAGTTACCCGGGTGGTGAGCAGTTCTTC. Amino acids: CASSYPGGEQFF.

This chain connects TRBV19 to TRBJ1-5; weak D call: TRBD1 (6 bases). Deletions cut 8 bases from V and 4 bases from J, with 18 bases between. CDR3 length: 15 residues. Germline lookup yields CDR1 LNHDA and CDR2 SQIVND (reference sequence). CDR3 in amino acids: CASRSGTQGNQPQHF. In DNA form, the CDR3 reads TGTGCCAGTCGGTCGGGGACGCAGGGGAATCAGCCCCAGCATTTT.

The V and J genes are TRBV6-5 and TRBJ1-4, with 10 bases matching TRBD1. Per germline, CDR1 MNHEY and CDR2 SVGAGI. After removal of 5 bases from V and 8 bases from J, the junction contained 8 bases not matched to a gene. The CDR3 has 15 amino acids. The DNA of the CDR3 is TGTGCCAGCAGTCGTACCGGGACAGGGGTGGAAAAACTGTTTTTT. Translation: CASSRTGTGVEKLFF.

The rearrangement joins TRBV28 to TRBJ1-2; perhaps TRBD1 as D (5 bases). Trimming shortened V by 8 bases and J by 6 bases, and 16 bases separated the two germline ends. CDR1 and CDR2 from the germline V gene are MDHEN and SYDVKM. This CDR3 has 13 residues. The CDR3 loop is CASVRGGLDGYTF. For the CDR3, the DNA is TGTGCCAGCGTCCGGGGGGGACTTGATGGCTACACCTTC.

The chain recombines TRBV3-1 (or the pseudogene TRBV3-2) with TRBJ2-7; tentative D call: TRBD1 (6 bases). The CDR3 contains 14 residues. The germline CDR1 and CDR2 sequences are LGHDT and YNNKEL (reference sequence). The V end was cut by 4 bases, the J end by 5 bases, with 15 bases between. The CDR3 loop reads CASSRLGAGHEQYF. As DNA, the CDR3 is TGTGCCAGCAGCCGTTTGGGGGCTGGTCACGAGCAGTACTTC.

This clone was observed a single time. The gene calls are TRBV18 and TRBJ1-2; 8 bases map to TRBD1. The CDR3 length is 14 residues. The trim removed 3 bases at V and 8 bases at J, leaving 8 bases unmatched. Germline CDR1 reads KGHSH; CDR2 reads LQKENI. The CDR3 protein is CASSPFKQGGGYTF. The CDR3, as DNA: TGTGCCAGCTCACCCTTCAAACAGGGGGGCGGCTACACCTTC.

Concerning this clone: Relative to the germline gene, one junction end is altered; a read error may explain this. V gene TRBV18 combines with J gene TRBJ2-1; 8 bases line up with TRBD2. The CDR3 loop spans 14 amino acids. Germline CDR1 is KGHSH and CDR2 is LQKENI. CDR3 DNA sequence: TGTGCCAGCTCACCTAGCGGGATATACACTGAGCAGTTCTTC. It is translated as CASSPSGIYTEQFF. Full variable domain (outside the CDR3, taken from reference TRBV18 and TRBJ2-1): NAGVMQNPRHLVRRRGQEARLRCSPMKGHSHVYWYRQLPEEGLKFMVYLQKENIIDESGMPKERFSAEFPKEGPSILRIQQVVRGDSAAYFCASSPSGIYTEQFFGPGTRLTVL.

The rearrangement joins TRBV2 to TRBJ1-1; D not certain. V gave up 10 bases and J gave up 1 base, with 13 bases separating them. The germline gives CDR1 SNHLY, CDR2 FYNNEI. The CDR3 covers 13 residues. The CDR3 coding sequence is TGTGCCACCTCCACTAATAGGAACACTGAAGCTTTCTTT. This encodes CATSTNRNTEAFF.

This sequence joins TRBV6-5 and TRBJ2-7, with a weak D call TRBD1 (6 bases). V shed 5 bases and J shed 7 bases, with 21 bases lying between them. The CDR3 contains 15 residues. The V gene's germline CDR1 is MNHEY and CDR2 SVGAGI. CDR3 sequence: CASSLGQNPGSEQYF. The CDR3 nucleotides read TGTGCCAGCAGTCTAGGACAGAACCCTGGTTCAGAGCAGTACTTC.

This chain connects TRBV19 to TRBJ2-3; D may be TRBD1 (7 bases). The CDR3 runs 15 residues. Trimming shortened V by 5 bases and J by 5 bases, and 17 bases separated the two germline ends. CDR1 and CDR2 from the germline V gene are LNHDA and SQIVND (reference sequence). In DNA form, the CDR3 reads TGTGCCAGTAGTGGAGGGGACAGACTTAGAGATACGCAGTATTTT. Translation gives CASSGGDRLRDTQYF.

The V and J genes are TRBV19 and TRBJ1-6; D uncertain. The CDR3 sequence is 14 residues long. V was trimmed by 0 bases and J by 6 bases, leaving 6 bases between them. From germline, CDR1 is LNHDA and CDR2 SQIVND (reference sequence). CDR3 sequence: CASSIDGSNSPLHF. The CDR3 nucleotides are TGTGCCAGTAGTATAGACGGGAGTAATTCACCCCTCCACTTT.